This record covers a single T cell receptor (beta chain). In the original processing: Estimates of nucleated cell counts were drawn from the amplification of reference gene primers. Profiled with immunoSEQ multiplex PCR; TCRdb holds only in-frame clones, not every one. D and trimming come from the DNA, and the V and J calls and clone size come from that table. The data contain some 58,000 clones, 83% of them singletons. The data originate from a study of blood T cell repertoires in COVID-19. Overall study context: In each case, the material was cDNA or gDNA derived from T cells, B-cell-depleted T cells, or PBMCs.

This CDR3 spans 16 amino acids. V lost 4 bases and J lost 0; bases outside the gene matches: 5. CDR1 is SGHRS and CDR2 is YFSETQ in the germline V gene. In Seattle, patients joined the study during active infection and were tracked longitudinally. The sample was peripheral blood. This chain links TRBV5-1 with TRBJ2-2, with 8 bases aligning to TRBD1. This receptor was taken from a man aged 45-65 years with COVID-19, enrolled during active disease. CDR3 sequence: CASSVDRGTNTGELFF. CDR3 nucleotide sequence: TGCGCCAGCAGCGTTGACAGGGGCACGAACACCGGGGAGCTGTTTTTT.